These 20 T cell receptor beta chains were sequenced from one sample in a study of cytomegalovirus exposure and HLA in healthy donors. In the PCR, 60 Vbeta and 13 Jbeta primers were used. Some clones are missing from TCRdb's copy, which holds only in-frame ones; the method was immunoSEQ multiplex PCR. The repertoire holds roughly 36,000 clones, with 80% as singletons. Specimen: PBMCs. The receptors stem from a male donor in good health and CMV-seronegative.

The CDR3 protein is CASRLGLAGGTGELFF. DNA for the CDR3: TGTGCCAGCAGATTGGGGCTAGCGGGGGGAACCGGGGAGCTGTTTTTT. The V gene is TRBV25-1, the J gene TRBJ2-2, with 11 bases lining up with TRBD2. V was clipped by 6 bases and J by 5 bases; unmatched bases: 8. The CDR3 runs 16 residues. CDR1 and CDR2 from the germline V gene are MGHDK and SYGVNS.

This chain uses TRBV5-8 with TRBJ1-1; D perhaps matches TRBD1 (5 bases). This CDR3 contains 12 residues. Trimming removed 8 bases at V and 3 bases at J, with 11 bases between. Germline V gene lookup returns CDR1 SGHTS and CDR2 YDEGEE. CDR3 nucleotides: TGTGCCAGGGAGCGGGGGGACACTGAAGCTTTCTTT. It specifies CARERGDTEAFF.

V and J are TRBV7-8 and TRBJ1-2; maybe TRBD1 (6 bases). V lost 2 bases, J lost 6 bases, and 10 bases lay in between. The CDR3 sequence is 13 residues long. Germline CDR1 and CDR2: SGHVS and FQNEAQ. CDR3 bases: TGTGCCAGCAGCTTATACAGGGCCCATGGCTACACCTTC. Translation gives CASSLYRAHGYTF.

CDR3 sequence: CATRGPDTEAFF. DNA for the CDR3: TGTGCCACCAGGGGCCCCGACACTGAAGCTTTCTTT. V usage is TRBV7-6 and J usage is TRBJ1-1, with D tentatively TRBD1 (6 bases). The V end was cut by 10 bases, the J end by 3 bases, with 12 bases between. This CDR3 spans 12 amino acids. In germline, CDR1 is SGHVS, CDR2 FNYEAQ.

In this sample, this clone turned up a few times. J is TRBJ2-1 and V is TRBV6-1; 7 nucleotides agree with TRBD2. This CDR3 has 16 amino acids. The germline V gene has CDR1 MNHNS and CDR2 SASEGT. V lost 3 bases, J lost 5 bases, and 10 bases stayed unmatched. CDR3 protein: CASSDQPMGGDNEQFF. The DNA of the CDR3 is TGTGCCAGCAGTGACCAACCGATGGGGGGGGACAATGAGCAGTTCTTC.

This clone was seen a few times. The chain couples TRBV5-5 to TRBJ2-7, with 8 bases aligning to TRBD1. Trimming took 2 bases from V and 5 from J; bases not matched to a gene: 0. Germline V gene lookup returns CDR1 SGHKS and CDR2 YYEKEE (reference sequence). This CDR3 contains 12 residues. CDR3 in amino acids: CASSLQGDEQYF. The CDR3 DNA reads as TGTGCCAGCAGCTTACAGGGGGACGAGCAGTACTTC.

The gene calls are TRBV30 and TRBJ1-4; the match to TRBD1 covers 7 bases. The J segment lost 1 base and the V segment lost 4 bases, leaving 0 bases of the junction unmatched. The germline V gene has CDR1 GTSNPN and CDR2 SVGIG (reference sequence). The CDR3 is made up of 13 amino acids. DNA of the CDR3: TGTGCCTGGACAGGGGGAACTAATGAAAAACTGTTTTTT. Its translation is CAWTGGTNEKLFF. The full variable domain, its missing parts supplied by reference TRBV30 and TRBJ1-4, is SQTIHQWPATLVQPVGSPLSLECTVEGTSNPNLYWYRQAAGRGLQLLFYSVGIGQISSEVPQNLSASRPQDRQFILSSKKLLLSDSGFYLCAWTGGTNEKLFFGSGTQLSVL.

This clone was seen a handful of times. Additional DNA sequences in this sample encode the identical CDR3. The CDR3 loop reads CASSVQGDTEAFF. The DNA of the CDR3 is TGTGCCAGCAGTGTGCAGGGGGACACTGAAGCTTTCTTT. The chain has TRBV6-1 and TRBJ1-1; 7 bases fit TRBD1. The junction had 2 bases not matched to a gene; V was cut back by 4 bases and J by 3 bases. From germline, CDR1 is MNHNS and CDR2 SASEGT. The CDR3 sequence is 13 residues long.

This clone has only one observation. V gene TRBV5-1 combines with J gene TRBJ2-7; TRBD1 matches at 9 bases. V shed 4 bases, J shed 2 bases, and the junction held 13 bases outside the gene matches. The germline V gene has CDR1 SGHRS and CDR2 YFSETQ. The CDR3 has 17 residues. CDR3 sequence (DNA): TGCGCCAGCAGCCACTTAACCGACAGGGGGTTAGCCTACGAGCAGTACTTC. This translates into CASSHLTDRGLAYEQYF.

The rearrangement links TRBV5-5 to TRBJ2-5, with no clear D. The length of the CDR3 is 14 residues. Trimming cost V 0 bases and J 1 base, with 7 bases left between them. In germline, CDR1 is SGHKS, CDR2 YYEKEE (reference sequence). The CDR3 region is CASSLVPFQETQYF. In DNA form, the CDR3 reads TGTGCCAGCAGCTTGGTTCCGTTCCAAGAGACCCAGTACTTC.

The chain uses TRBV5-1 and TRBJ2-2; 11 bases line up with TRBD1. The CDR3 runs 17 residues. With V trimmed by 4 bases and J by 6 bases, 11 bases remained unmatched. CDR1 is SGHRS and CDR2 is YFSETQ in the germline V gene. The CDR3 sequence is CASSQGQGVIRSGELFF. The CDR3 region has the DNA TGCGCCAGCAGCCAGGGACAGGGGGTTATACGTTCCGGGGAGCTGTTTTTT.

The chain links TRBV5-6 to TRBJ2-1; no definite D call. The germline V gene encodes CDR1 SGHDT and CDR2 YYEEEE. The germline V and J ends were trimmed by 1 base and 9 bases, with 5 bases remaining between them. The CDR3 runs to 11 residues. CDR3 nucleotide sequence: TGTGCCAGCAGCTTGAAGAGTGAGCAGTTCTTC. This translates into CASSLKSEQFF.

This chain joins TRBV7-2 and TRBJ1-5; D unclear. This CDR3 is built from 14 residues. The V gene lost 1 base and the J gene lost 9 bases, with 13 bases spanning the gap. Germline CDR1 is SGHTA and CDR2 is FQGNSA. Written as DNA, the CDR3 is TGTGCCAGCAGCTTAGGATGGAGGTCTGGGCCCCAGCATTTT. Residues: CASSLGWRSGPQHF.

This sequence joins TRBV4-2 and TRBJ2-7; TRBD1 is a possible D gene (6 bases). Germline V gene sequence: CDR1 LGHNA, CDR2 YNFKEQ. Trimming shortened V by 1 base and J by 5 bases, and 21 bases separated the two germline ends. The CDR3 consists of 17 residues. CDR3 loop: CASSQGQYRVSSHEQYF. DNA for the CDR3: TGTGCCAGCAGCCAAGGCCAATACAGGGTTTCATCTCACGAGCAGTACTTC.

The CDR3 bases are TGTGCCAGCAGTTACGCGGGGGTTATTGGCTACACCTTC. Amino acids: CASSYAGVIGYTF. The rearrangement uses TRBV6-5 and TRBJ1-2, with TRBD1 as a possible D gene (5 bases). CDR1 and CDR2 (germline): MNHEY, SVGAGI. The CDR3 covers 13 residues. V was clipped by 2 bases and J by 7 bases, with 11 bases between them.

This sequence joins TRBV15 and TRBJ2-1, with 16 positions matching TRBD2. The CDR3 extends over 20 amino acids. CDR1 and CDR2 (germline): LNHNV, YYDKDF (reference sequence). J gave up 6 bases and V 2 bases, and 13 bases lay outside the gene matches. CDR3 bases: TGTGCCACCAGCAGATTCACCGGGACTAGCGGGAGGGGATGGAGCAATGAGCAGTTCTTC. This encodes CATSRFTGTSGRGWSNEQFF. Based on the CDR3 plus reference TRBV15 and TRBJ2-1, the full variable domain is DAMVIQNPRYQVTQFGKPVTLSCSQTLNHNVMYWYQQKSSQAPKLLFHYYDKDFNNEADTPDNFQSRRPNTSFCFLDIRSPGLGDTAMYLCATSRFTGTSGRGWSNEQFFGPGTRLTVL.

V and J are TRBV9 and TRBJ2-2, with 8 bases fitting TRBD1. The CDR3 has 16 amino acids. The germline V gene encodes CDR1 SGDLS and CDR2 YYNGEE. The V gene end was trimmed by 3 bases and the J gene end by 5 bases; junction bases not matched to a gene: 9. The CDR3 spells CASSARTGRGTGELFF. CDR3 bases: TGTGCCAGCAGCGCTAGGACAGGGAGAGGAACCGGGGAGCTGTTTTTT.

This clone was picked up a small number of times. This rearrangement joins TRBV7-9 to TRBJ2-5, with a possible D match to TRBD1 (6 bases). From germline, CDR1 is SEHNR and CDR2 FQNEAQ (reference sequence). Trimming cost V 5 bases and J 5 bases, with 9 bases left between them. The CDR3 covers 12 residues. The CDR3 loop is CASSITGETQYF. In DNA form, the CDR3 reads TGTGCCAGCAGCATAACAGGGGAGACCCAGTACTTC.

V gene TRBV6-1 combines with J gene TRBJ1-2; D is possibly TRBD1 (5 bases). The CDR3 sequence is 14 residues long. Germline-derived CDR1 and CDR2 are MNHNS and SASEGT. V was shortened by 5 bases and J by 6 bases, with 16 bases between the two germline ends. The chain's CDR3 is CASSNTRGEDGYTF. As DNA, the CDR3 is TGTGCCAGCAGTAACACTCGGGGGGAGGATGGCTACACCTTC.

The chain employs TRBV20-1 and TRBJ1-1; D call uncertain. This CDR3 has 11 residues. The V end lost 3 bases, the J end lost 2 bases, and 4 bases lay between the germline ends. The V gene's germline CDR1 is DFQATT and CDR2 SNEGSKA (reference sequence). The CDR3 protein is CSARLNTEAFF. DNA for the CDR3: TGCAGTGCTAGGTTAAACACTGAAGCTTTCTTT.